These T cell receptor beta chains were read from a single sample in a study of T cell responses to AZD1222 COVID-19 vaccine. Only in-frame clones appear in the TCRdb table, and some are missing; sequencing was by immunoSEQ multiplex PCR. This table has 90,000 to 120,000 clones, approximately 89% appearing once. Specimen: peripheral blood, collected on day 0 of AZD1222 vaccination. These receptors came from an adult in good health. Each CDR3 is given without its conserved first and last residue. Clone size is given for some rows only: seen once, a few or many times, or a class if the clone is expanded.

v_call: TRBV6-2/TRBV6-3; clone_size: once; cdr3_aa: ASSLDRDYNEQF
v_call: TRBV6-2/TRBV6-3; clone_size: NA; cdr3_aa: ASSRGQTLAKNIQY
v_call: TRBV19; clone_size: NA; cdr3_aa: ASSTGLAGQETQY
v_call: TRBV27; clone_size: NA; cdr3_aa: ASWSRIGNQPQH
v_call: TRBV7-8; clone_size: once; cdr3_aa: ASSSRGAYQPQH
v_call: TRBV18; clone_size: NA; cdr3_aa: ASSPRGTGLDTQY
v_call: TRBV6-2/TRBV6-3; clone_size: NA; cdr3_aa: ASSHGQGTYNSPLH
v_call: TRBV16; clone_size: NA; cdr3_aa: ASSQWDPTYEQY
v_call: TRBV2; clone_size: once; cdr3_aa: ASSESIAPDTQY
v_call: TRBV30; clone_size: NA; cdr3_aa: AWSVGARGYT
v_call: TRBV11-2; clone_size: once; cdr3_aa: ASSPLGGRADTQY
v_call: TRBV5-6; clone_size: once; cdr3_aa: ASSITVTNTEAF
v_call: TRBV3-1/TRBV3-2; clone_size: NA; cdr3_aa: ASSQERSGTSSGELF
v_call: TRBV7-2; clone_size: once; cdr3_aa: ASSLRLAGGPGEQY
v_call: TRBV7-9; clone_size: NA; cdr3_aa: ASSKDRGGDTQY
v_call: TRBV6-2/TRBV6-3; clone_size: NA; cdr3_aa: ASSYRVKLTGELF
v_call: TRBV11-3; clone_size: NA; cdr3_aa: ASSLGGSGANVLT
v_call: TRBV7-8; clone_size: NA; cdr3_aa: ASSLERETQY
v_call: TRBV6-7; clone_size: NA; cdr3_aa: ANAPMRQPQH
v_call: TRBV7-9; clone_size: NA; cdr3_aa: ASSLARREGTNEKLF
v_call: TRBV4-3; clone_size: NA; cdr3_aa: ASSRLDRGYNEQF
v_call: TRBV7-9; clone_size: NA; cdr3_aa: ASSLAGSNQPQH
v_call: TRBV7-2; clone_size: NA; cdr3_aa: ASSNPLSGRANTGELF
v_call: TRBV19; clone_size: NA; cdr3_aa: ASSIEDAEAF
v_call: TRBV11-3; clone_size: NA; cdr3_aa: ASSLESLSEQY
v_call: TRBV18; clone_size: NA; cdr3_aa: ASSPENQPQH
v_call: TRBV3-1/TRBV3-2; clone_size: NA; cdr3_aa: ASFKNTGELF
v_call: TRBV5-6; clone_size: NA; cdr3_aa: ASSRVGLHLNYGYT
v_call: TRBV9; clone_size: NA; cdr3_aa: ASSASDSPGEQY
v_call: TRBV29-1; clone_size: NA; cdr3_aa: SVFYWDYSTDTQY
v_call: TRBV2; clone_size: NA; cdr3_aa: ASSGRDRGYEQY
v_call: TRBV27; clone_size: NA; cdr3_aa: ASSLSYTAGNTIY